A selection of T cell receptor beta chains follows, all from one sample in a study of cytomegalovirus exposure and HLA in healthy donors. Only in-frame clones appear in the TCRdb table, and some are missing; sequencing was by immunoSEQ multiplex PCR. The top ten clones hold 0.8% to 1.2% of a sample with 55,000 to 65,000 clones, under 95% of them seen once. Material: PBMCs. Receptors originate from a man aged 18 to 35 in good health and CMV-seronegative. Each CDR3 is given with its conserved first and last residue. A D gene is named only where the DNA matches it firmly. Clone size is shown for a subset of rows, as once, few, many or a class of expanded clone.

>-|TRBD2|TRBV28|TRBJ2-1
CASSLGLAGVKEQFF
TGTGCCAGCAGTTTAGGCCTAGCGGGAGTGAAAGAGCAGTTCTTC
>-|TRBD2|TRBV4-2|TRBJ2-7
CASSQDWVSGISSYEQYF
TGTGCCAGCAGCCAAGATTGGGTCAGCGGGATCAGCTCCTACGAGCAGTACTTC
>-|-|TRBV25-1|TRBJ2-7
CASSGLAETYEQYF
TGTGCCAGCAGTGGATTAGCGGAAACCTACGAGCAGTACTTC
>-|TRBD1|TRBV6-5|TRBJ1-1
CASGQGALLVEAFF
TGTGCCTCTGGACAGGGGGCGCTTTTGGTTGAAGCTTTCTTT
>-|TRBD1|TRBV4-1|TRBJ1-2
CASSGGQGWGYTF
TGCGCCAGCAGCGGGGGACAGGGATGGGGCTACACCTTC
>-|TRBD2|TRBV5-1|TRBJ2-3
CASSLGKWEGRTDTQYF
TGCGCCAGCAGCTTGGGCAAGTGGGAGGGGCGCACAGATACGCAGTATTTT
>-|TRBD1|TRBV2|TRBJ1-2
CASILNRGQGPYYGYTF
TGTGCCAGCATCCTTAATAGAGGACAGGGGCCCTACTATGGCTACACCTTC
>-|TRBD2|TRBV5-1|TRBJ2-5
CASSLLAGEETQYF
TGCGCCAGCAGCTTGCTAGCGGGAGAAGAGACCCAGTACTTC
>-|TRBD1|TRBV11-2|TRBJ1-1
CASSKQGLINTEAFF
TGTGCCAGCAGCAAACAGGGGCTAATAAACACTGAAGCTTTCTTT
>-|TRBD2|TRBV6-6|TRBJ2-7
CASSLRGGERAYEQYF
TGTGCCAGCAGTCTACGGGGAGGGGAGAGGGCCTACGAGCAGTACTTC
>-|TRBD1|TRBV28|TRBJ2-1
CASSLVGTANNEQFF
TGTGCCAGCAGTTTAGTAGGGACAGCTAACAATGAGCAGTTCTTC
>-|-|TRBV6-6|TRBJ2-1
CASSPPDSYNEQFF
TGTGCCAGCAGTCCGCCGGACAGCTACAATGAGCAGTTCTTC
>-|-|TRBV12-5|TRBJ1-2
CASGFLDSARGYTF
TGTGCTAGTGGTTTTTTGGACAGCGCCAGGGGCTACACCTTC
>-|TRBD1|TRBV25-1|TRBJ2-5
CASSESRQGAVVGTQYF
TGTGCCAGCAGTGAATCCCGACAGGGGGCGGTTGTCGGGACCCAGTACTTC
>-|TRBD1|TRBV18|TRBJ2-1
CASSGTDYNEQFF
TGTGCCAGCTCCGGGACAGACTACAATGAGCAGTTCTTC
>-|-|TRBV7-9|TRBJ2-5
CASSPSSGREHETQYF
TGTGCCAGCAGTCCTTCTTCGGGCAGGGAACACGAGACCCAGTACTTC
>-|-|TRBV9|TRBJ2-2
CASSVTGIVTGELFF
TGTGCCAGCAGCGTAACGGGAATTGTTACCGGGGAGCTGTTTTTT
>-|TRBD1|TRBV7-6|TRBJ1-4
CASSLGQGGNEKLFF
TGTGCCAGCAGCCTCGGACAGGGAGGAAATGAAAAACTGTTTTTT
>-|-|TRBV7-2|TRBJ2-7
CASSLDQGSGYEQYF
TGTGCCAGCAGCTTAGACCAGGGCTCAGGCTACGAGCAGTACTTC
>once|TRBD2|TRBV4-3|TRBJ2-5
CASSQGLGQETQYF
TGCGCCAGCAGCCAGGGACTAGGGCAAGAGACCCAGTACTTC
>-|TRBD2|TRBV27|TRBJ2-7
CASSTRLAGDLYEQYF
TGTGCCAGCAGTACTAGACTAGCGGGAGACCTCTACGAGCAGTACTTC
>-|TRBD2|TRBV4-3|TRBJ2-3
CASSQSTLAGGTDTQYF
TGCGCCAGCAGCCAATCCACACTAGCGGGAGGCACAGATACGCAGTATTTT